One sample yielded the 21 T cell receptor beta chains listed below, sequenced in a study of human T cells and chemical hapten exposure. Described treatment: therapeutic diphenylcyclopropenone sensitization with weekly scalp DPC. The library gave individual cDNA molecules unique molecular identifiers. From the reads, TCRdb called clonotypes with MiXCR, one entry per CDR3 protein. Seen here are a few hundred distinct CDR3 sequences, about 56% observed once, and the top ten hold approximately 20%. Specimen: whole blood, collected before DPC sensitization or 2, 6, or about 24 weeks after (not recorded which). Receptors were obtained from an adult with alopecia areata. Some clones in this sample may be carry-over from other donors' samples. This table probably holds off-target reads from a library built for another chain.

The chain combines TRBV28 with TRBJ2-2, with D unclear. The V and J ends lost 2 bases and 1 base respectively, with 8 bases between them. The CDR3 has 15 residues. Per germline, CDR1 MDHEN and CDR2 SYDVKM. CDR3 in DNA: TGTGCCAGCAGTTTACGAACAGAGAACACCGGGGAGCTGTTTTTT. Amino acid sequence: CASSLRTENTGELFF.

The chain has TRBV20-1 and TRBJ2-3, with 9 bases matching TRBD1. The CDR3 consists of 14 residues. Germline CDR1 DFQATT, CDR2 SNEGSKA (reference sequence). The junction had 5 bases not matched to a gene; V was cut back by 2 bases and J by 5 bases. CDR3 coding DNA: TGCAGTGCTAGACTTGGACAGGGGAAAGATACGCAGTATTTT. It encodes CSARLGQGKDTQYF.

The V call is TRBV13, the J call TRBJ1-1; D gene uncertain. The germline V gene has CDR1 PRHDT and CDR2 FYEKMQ (reference sequence). This CDR3 is built from 12 residues. V lost 0 bases, J lost 1 base, and 0 bases lay in between. The CDR3 is CASSLGNTEAFF. Written as DNA, the CDR3 is TGTGCCAGCAGCTTAGGGAACACTGAAGCTTTCTTT.

The rearrangement links TRBV12-3 or TRBV12-4 to TRBJ2-6; D possibly corresponds to TRBD1 (6 bases). CDR3 length: 17 residues. V was trimmed by 5 bases and J by 0 bases, leaving 14 bases between them. In DNA, the CDR3 is TGTGCCAGCAGTCCGCCCAGGGACATCTCTGGGGCCAACGTCCTGACTTTC. Translated, it gives CASSPPRDISGANVLTF.

J is TRBJ2-1 and V is TRBV11-3; a weak D match, TRBD2 (5 bases). The length of the CDR3 is 13 residues. Germline V lookup: CDR1 SGHNT, CDR2 YENEEA. Trimming took 1 base from V and 10 from J, leaving 11 bases between them. CDR3 sequence (DNA): TGTGCCAGCAGCTTAGGTGAGGGCCGGGAGCAGTTCTTC. This gives the protein CASSLGEGREQFF.

The rearrangement joins TRBV28 to TRBJ2-7; TRBD2 agrees at 7 bases. Germline trimming cut 5 bases from V and 2 bases from J; bases unmatched to any gene: 6. This CDR3 region has 14 residues. Germline V gives CDR1 MDHEN, CDR2 SYDVKM. CDR3 residues: CASSPPAGTYEQYF. The CDR3 coding sequence is TGTGCCAGCAGTCCCCCAGCGGGGACCTACGAGCAGTACTTC.

The chain uses TRBV29-1 and TRBJ2-2; tentatively, D is TRBD2 (6 bases). Trimming removed 7 bases at V and 4 bases at J, with 10 bases between. This CDR3 comprises 12 residues. Per the germline V gene, CDR1 is SQVTM and CDR2 is ANQGSEA. The CDR3 sequence is CSGRDSTGELFF. CDR3 coding DNA: TGCAGCGGCCGGGACTCCACCGGGGAGCTGTTTTTT.

The chain carries TRBV12-5 and TRBJ2-2; 7 bases fit TRBD1. The CDR3 totals 14 residues. Trimming at V came to 1 base and at J to 7 bases, leaving 3 bases not matched to a gene. Germline V gene lookup returns CDR1 LGHNT and CDR2 FRNRAP. Written as DNA, the CDR3 is TGTGCTAGTGGTTTGGAGACAGGGAGCGGGGAGCTGTTTTTT. Its protein product is CASGLETGSGELFF.

V usage is TRBV7-2 and J usage is TRBJ2-7; tentative D call: TRBD1 (5 bases). V lost 1 base to trimming and J lost 2 bases, with 9 bases between them. Germline assignment: CDR1 SGHTA and CDR2 FQGNSA. The CDR3 has 14 residues. CDR3 sequence reads: CASSLVGAAYEQYF. The DNA of the CDR3 is TGTGCCAGCAGCTTAGTAGGGGCCGCCTACGAGCAGTACTTC.

The gene calls are TRBV18 and TRBJ2-3, with D perhaps TRBD1 (6 bases). V was shortened by 10 bases and J by 4 bases, with 15 bases between the two germline ends. The CDR3 totals 13 residues. CDR1 and CDR2 from the germline V gene are KGHSH and LQKENI. This CDR3 reads CATILGASDTQYF. The CDR3 coding sequence is TGTGCCACCATTCTGGGGGCATCAGATACGCAGTATTTT.

This rearrangement joins TRBV5-1 to TRBJ1-1, with a possible D match to TRBD1 (6 bases). Germline CDR1 and CDR2: SGHRS and YFSETQ. The CDR3 has 16 amino acids. V was shortened by 3 bases and J by 1 base, with 16 bases between the two germline ends. CDR3 region: CASSSKGVGTNTEAFF. DNA for the CDR3: TGCGCCAGCAGCTCAAAGGGGGTAGGGACGAACACTGAAGCTTTCTTT.

The rearrangement uses TRBV7-9 and TRBJ2-4; D is uncertain. V gave up 3 bases and J gave up 3 bases, with 12 bases separating them. CDR3 length: 15 residues. Germline-derived CDR1 and CDR2 are SEHNR and FQNEAQ (reference sequence). CDR3 loop: CASSFREVGKNIQYF. The CDR3 DNA follows: TGTGCCAGCAGCTTCAGAGAAGTTGGCAAAAACATTCAGTACTTC.

The V and J genes are TRBV5-1 and TRBJ2-1; no clear D gene. V lost 0 bases and J 0 bases, leaving 7 bases between the germline ends. Germline assignment: CDR1 SGHRS and CDR2 YFSETQ. The CDR3 totals 15 residues. CDR3: CASSLEGSSYNEQFF. As DNA, the CDR3 is TGCGCCAGCAGCTTGGAAGGAAGCTCCTACAATGAGCAGTTCTTC.

This clonotype was detected only once. In nucleotides, the CDR3 is TGTGCCAGCACCTTGCCGGGACAGGGGCCTAATGAGCAGTTCTTC. Translated: CASTLPGQGPNEQFF. J is TRBJ2-1 and V is TRBV6-6; TRBD1 matches 10 bases. CDR3 length equals 15 residues. V shed 7 bases and J 7 bases; nucleotides not matched to a gene: 10. The germline CDR1 and CDR2 sequences are MNHNY and SVGAGI (reference sequence).

In nucleotides, the CDR3 is TGTGCCAGCAGAGGAGTCTACGAGCAGTACTTC. Encoded protein: CASRGVYEQYF. The chain has TRBV6-6 and TRBJ2-7; D gene ambiguous. V shed 6 bases and J shed 3 bases, with 6 bases lying between them. The CDR3 is made up of 11 amino acids. Germline CDR1 is MNHNY and CDR2 is SVGAGI (reference sequence).

The chain joins TRBV5-1 to TRBJ2-7; weak D call: TRBD1 (6 bases). The CDR3 is made up of 13 amino acids. Germline CDR1 is SGHRS and CDR2 is YFSETQ. V was pared by 4 bases and J by 2 bases, with 10 bases between. CDR3 sequence reads: CASSRDTPYEQYF. The DNA for the CDR3 is TGCGCCAGCAGCCGGGACACCCCCTACGAGCAGTACTTC. The whole variable domain, filled in from reference TRBV5-1 and TRBJ2-7, reads KAGVTQTPRYLIKTRGQQVTLSCSPISGHRSVSWYQQTPGQGLQFLFEYFSETQRNKGNFPGRFSGRQFSNSRSEMNVSTLELGDSALYLCASSRDTPYEQYFGPGTRLTVT.

This clonotype was counted between two and nine times. The rearrangement links TRBV3-1 to TRBJ2-1; D is uncertain. V lost 4 bases to trimming and J lost 4 bases, with 5 bases between them. CDR1 is LGHDT and CDR2 is YNNKEL in the germline V gene (reference sequence). The CDR3 runs to 12 residues. The CDR3 DNA reads TGTGCCAGCAGCCGCCAATACAATGAGCAGTTCTTC. This encodes CASSRQYNEQFF.

The V gene is TRBV29-1, the J gene TRBJ2-3; 13 bases match TRBD2. V lost 7 bases and J lost 4; bases outside the gene matches: 5. The CDR3 runs to 14 residues. Germline-derived CDR1 and CDR2 are SQVTM and ANQGSEA. The CDR3, as DNA: TGCAGCGGAACTAGCGGGGGGGCGGCAGATACGCAGTATTTT. Translating it yields CSGTSGGAADTQYF.

V usage is TRBV6-4 and J usage is TRBJ1-3; D unclear. The CDR3 is 14 amino acids. Trimming removed 7 bases from V and 4 bases from J, with 14 bases in between. CDR1 and CDR2 (germline): MRHNA, SNTAGT. In DNA form, the CDR3 reads TGTGCCAGCAATCCGGGGTTCTCGGGAAACACCATATATTTT. As protein: CASNPGFSGNTIYF.

V is TRBV19 and J is TRBJ2-1; 7 nucleotides agree with TRBD1. The CDR3 covers 14 residues. J lost 6 bases, V lost 6 bases, and 8 bases had no gene match. Germline values: CDR1 LNHDA, CDR2 SQIVND (reference sequence). The CDR3 region is CASSPDRVCNEQFF. The CDR3 nucleotides read TGTGCCAGTAGCCCAGACAGGGTCTGCAATGAGCAGTTCTTC.

The chain recombines TRBV7-2 with TRBJ2-3; D is undetermined. This CDR3 contains 17 residues. The V end lost 0 bases, the J end lost 2 bases, and 15 bases lay between the germline ends. Germline V lookup: CDR1 SGHTA, CDR2 FQGNSA. The CDR3 protein is CASSLASAGSATDTQYF. The CDR3 nucleotides read TGTGCCAGCAGCTTAGCGTCGGCCGGGTCGGCCACAGATACGCAGTATTTT.